This TCR beta chain derives from a study (dated by TCRdb to the mid-2010s). Study-level background: Whether tumor-infiltrating Tregs in breast cancer are recruited from blood Tregs or converted in situ from other CD4+ T cell subsets was tested. What the research found in general, with its limitations: Tumor memory CD4+ T cell TCR gene usage was found to cluster with blood and lymph node memory CD4+ cells and with lymph node naive CD4+ cells. The larger-cohort validation was restricted to a single TCR beta V-J rearrangement rather than whole repertoires. Tumor-infiltrating Treg TCR alpha and beta sequences overlapped most with tumor naive CD4+ T cells, then with blood naive CD4+ T cells.

About this clonotype: Its antigen specificity is not known. Qualities for individual bases were not recorded, and no much larger clone is one base off.

V and J are trimmed by 3 bases and 4 bases, and the gene matches miss 5 bases of the junction. Measured from the cysteine to the phenylalanine, the CDR3 is 14 residues long. CDR3 DNA is the only sequence kept; it has 42 bases, read in frame from the first base. The CDR1 and CDR2 encoded by the germline V gene are SGHRS and YFSETQ. Full-length TCR variable regions were amplified by 5' RACE PCR with constant-region reverse primers, followed by semi-nested PCR with Nested Universal Primer A. The ReliaPrep RNA Cell Miniprep System was used to extract total RNA, which was then reverse transcribed into 5'RACE-ready cDNA with the SMARTer RACE 5'/3' Kit. An Illumina MiSeq was used to sequence the full-length TCR alpha and beta libraries, which had been barcoded with multiplex adaptors. The source study handled its data this way. For each of nine subset-tissue groups, sequencing data from the five patients were combined, and the groups were compared by unsupervised clustering of TCR gene usage. The Morisita-Horn index was used to calculate repertoire similarity, with shared sequences weighted according to their contribution to each repertoire. TCRdb took the public reads, trimmed them with fastp at Q25, ran MiXCR for clone calling and kept in-frame beta chains. Rows matching on CDR3 protein sequence are summarized as one entry with the most common DNA and genes. TCRdb, not the authors, supplied the V and J calls. This sample gives just under 65,000 distinct CDR3 sequences in total; 20% to 25% of them show up just once. Clones ranked in the top ten supply 2.9% of the sample.

The memory CD4+ T cell population was isolated based on a CD4+CD45RO+CD25- phenotype. Tregs, naive and memory CD4+ T cells from tumor, blood and ipsilateral draining lymph nodes of five or six breast cancer patients underwent full-length TCR alpha and beta sequencing. Tumor tissue and lymph nodes obtained from ipsilateral axillary dissection were perfused with PBS, minced and then digested with collagenase I and hyaluronidase. Ficoll density gradient centrifugation was used to isolate mononuclear cells from lymph nodes or from about 50 ml of peripheral blood. FACS confirmed that the sorted cell populations were more than 90% pure.

Sample: memory CD4+ T cells sorted from a lymph node. The sample's cell subset or site, from its label and the paper: memory CD4+ T cells, CD4+CD45RO+CD25-. The TCR was taken from a female donor with breast cancer. This sequence uses TRBV5-1 and TRBJ1-2, with TRBD1 identical over 8 junction bases. CDR3 loop: CASSSGQGTYGYTF. Read as DNA, the sequence is TGCGCCAGCAGCTCTGGACAGGGCACCTATGGCTACACCTTC.